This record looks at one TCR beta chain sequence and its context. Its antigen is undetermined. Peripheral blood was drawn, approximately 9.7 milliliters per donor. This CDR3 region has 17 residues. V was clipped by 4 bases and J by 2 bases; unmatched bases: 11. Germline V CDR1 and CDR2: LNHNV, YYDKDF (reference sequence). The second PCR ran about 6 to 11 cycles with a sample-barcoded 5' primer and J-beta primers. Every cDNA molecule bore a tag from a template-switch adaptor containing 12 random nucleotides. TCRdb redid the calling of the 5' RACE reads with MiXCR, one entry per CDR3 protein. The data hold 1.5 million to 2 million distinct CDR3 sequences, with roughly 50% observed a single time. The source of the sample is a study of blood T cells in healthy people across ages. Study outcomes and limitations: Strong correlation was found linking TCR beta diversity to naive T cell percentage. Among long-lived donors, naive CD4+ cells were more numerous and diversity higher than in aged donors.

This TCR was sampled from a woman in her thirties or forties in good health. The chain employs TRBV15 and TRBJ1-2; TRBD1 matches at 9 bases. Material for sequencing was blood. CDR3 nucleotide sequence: TGTGCCACCAGCAAACAACGGCTTGGACAGGGGAACTATGGCTACACCTTC. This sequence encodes CATSKQRLGQGNYGYTF.